A selection of T cell receptor beta chains follows, all from one sample in a study of T-cell memory formation after mild COVID-19. TCRdb used MiXCR to reprocess the 5' RACE reads, holding one entry per CDR3 protein. Altogether some 440,000 distinct CDR3 sequences are present, about 23% being singletons, with the ten largest covering around 13%. Sequencing was done on a sample of PBMCs or a T cell subset sorted from them (not recorded which). The receptors derive from an adult woman who had mild COVID-19 (a few samples of this study predate the infection). Cell type and time point are not known. CDR3s include the opening cysteine and the closing phenylalanine or tryptophan. Each record gives: clone size, D gene, J gene, V gene, CDR3 protein, CDR3 DNA. A D gene is named only where the DNA matches it firmly. Rows give clone size only sometimes, using once, few, many, or a class for an expanded clone.

>once|NA|TRBJ1-1|TRBV7-9
CASSSFWVGGNEAFF
TGTGCCAGCAGCTCCTTTTGGGTGGGGGGAAATGAAGCTTTCTTT
>NA|TRBD1|TRBJ1-6|TRBV7-8
CASSLAGQVNSPLHF
TGTGCCAGCAGCTTAGCAGGACAGGTTAATTCACCCCTCCACTTT
>NA|TRBD1|TRBJ2-7|TRBV19
CATRDRVEYEQYF
TGTGCCACAAGGGACAGGGTAGAGTACGAGCAGTACTTC
>few|TRBD1|TRBJ2-5|TRBV5-1
CASSLGPGQGQETQYF
TGCGCCAGCAGCTTGGGACCGGGACAGGGTCAAGAGACCCAGTACTTC
>many|NA|TRBJ2-1|TRBV5-1
CASSLAAYSYNEQFF
TGCGCCAGCAGCTTGGCCGCGTACTCCTACAATGAGCAGTTCTTC
>NA|NA|TRBJ1-1|TRBV20-1
CSARVRGGTEAFF
TGCAGTGCTAGGGTCAGGGGTGGCACTGAAGCTTTCTTT
>NA|NA|TRBJ2-3|TRBV7-2
CASSLRQLTDTQYF
TGTGCCAGCAGCTTAAGGCAACTCACAGATACGCAGTATTTT
>NA|NA|TRBJ1-2|TRBV20-1
CSARKEGVGYTF
TGCAGTGCTAGAAAGGAGGGGGTTGGCTACACCTTC
>NA|NA|TRBJ2-7|TRBV4-1
CASSQVVDSVFEQYF
TGCGCCAGCAGCCAAGTCGTAGATTCGGTCTTCGAGCAGTACTTC
>few|TRBD1|TRBJ2-7|TRBV7-9
CASSPDRARGEQYF
TGTGCCAGCAGCCCGGACAGGGCGCGTGGCGAGCAGTACTTC
>few|NA|TRBJ1-6|TRBV5-1
CASSLVSGRSYNSPLHF
TGCGCCAGCAGCTTGGTGTCGGGGCGCTCCTATAATTCACCCCTCCACTTT
>NA|NA|TRBJ1-4|TRBV5-1
CASSLSGRTNEKLFF
TGCGCCAGCAGCCTCTCGGGAAGAACTAATGAAAAACTGTTTTTT
>NA|NA|TRBJ2-5|TRBV4-1
CASSQFPTVGAQETQYF
TGCGCCAGCAGCCAATTCCCCACGGTGGGGGCTCAAGAGACCCAGTACTTC
>NA|TRBD1|TRBJ2-1|TRBV5-1
CASSLDLGTGSDEQFF
TGCGCCAGCAGCCTTGACCTAGGGACAGGGTCTGATGAGCAGTTCTTC
>few|NA|TRBJ2-5|TRBV6-6
CASSLIGRQETQYF
TGTGCCAGCAGCCTGATAGGGCGTCAAGAGACCCAGTACTTC
>NA|NA|TRBJ1-5|TRBV12-3/TRBV12-4
CASSPSTNQPQHF
TGTGCCAGCAGCCCCAGCACAAATCAGCCCCAGCATTTT